This T cell receptor beta chain was recorded in a study of prognosis after radiotherapy for stage I lung cancer. The CDR3 has 15 residues. V lost 1 base, J lost 4 bases, and 6 bases stayed unmatched. Per the germline V gene, CDR1 is SGHTA and CDR2 is FQGNSA. Genomic DNA served as the source from which two-round multiplex PCR generated TCR beta CDR3 amplicons. It was primers specific to each TRBV and TRBJ gene that first-round PCR used. TCRdb re-called the multiplex PCR reads with MiXCR, one entry per CDR3 protein. The sample shows 20,000 to 30,000 distinct CDR3 sequences, around two fifths of them seen only once. This clonotype was detected ten times or more.

Sequenced material: PBMCs, taken before or after stereotactic body radiation therapy (not recorded which). The rearrangement links TRBV7-2 to TRBJ1-2, with 7 bases lining up with TRBD1. This receptor was taken from a donor aged 50 or older with non-small cell lung cancer. CDR3 coding DNA: TGTGCCAGCAGCTTAGTGGGACAGTCCTCCTATGGCTACACCTTC. It specifies CASSLVGQSSYGYTF.